What follows describes a single TCR beta chain. This sample stems from a study of blood T cell repertoires in COVID-19. In the study overall: Whether acute or convalescent, the COVID-19 samples came from the United States, Italy and Spain. T cells, B-cell-depleted T cells, or PBMCs provided the cDNA or gDNA that served as material.

Followed longitudinally, the Seattle patients had been enrolled during active infection. In the authors' methods: Using reference gene primer amplification, nucleated cell counts were estimated. Sequencing was performed with immunoSEQ multiplex PCR; in TCRdb, only in-frame clones are kept and a portion is missing. Clonal size and the V and J genes are those of that table, whereas D and trimming came from the DNA. The table includes about 190,000 clones, roughly 87% detected once. The V and J ends lost 4 bases and 0 bases respectively, with 18 bases between them. This CDR3 has 18 amino acids. Germline CDR1 reads LNHNV; CDR2 reads YYDKDF (reference sequence).

The origin of this receptor is a woman aged 55 to 70 with COVID-19, enrolled during active disease. The gene calls are TRBV15 and TRBJ1-4; no clear D. Sample: peripheral blood. For the CDR3, the DNA is TGTGCCACCAGCAACGATCGAACCTCACAGCCAACTAATGAAAAACTGTTTTTT. Protein product: CATSNDRTSQPTNEKLFF.